The TCR beta chain described here comes from a study of T cells in Graves' hyperthyroidism and ophthalmopathy. RNA transcripts yielded amplified TCR beta CDR3 regions. A first-round RT-PCR of the TCR CDR3 used the HTBI primer set. A single record per CDR3 protein comes from TCRdb applying MiXCR to the multiplex PCR reads. This sample has about 290,000 distinct CDR3 sequences, with 13% found just once. This clonotype was found many times. Sequences were obtained from blood. The receptor comes from a woman under 40 with Graves' hyperthyroidism that later progressed to Graves' ophthalmopathy.

CDR3 in DNA: TGTGCCAGCAGGGAGTACAGGGGCGGAGAGACCCAGTACTTC. This sequence encodes CASREYRGGETQYF. V is TRBV6-2 or TRBV6-3 and J is TRBJ2-5; TRBD1 matches 7 bases. This CDR3 has 14 amino acids. With V trimmed by 6 bases and J by 4 bases, 8 bases remained unmatched. The germline CDR1 and CDR2 sequences are MNHEY and SVGEGT.